This T cell receptor (beta chain) is from a study of cytomegalovirus exposure and HLA in healthy donors (dated by TCRdb to the late 2010s). Looking at the study overall: According to a later analysis, one platform produced both the approximately 110 validation repertoires and the 666 repertoires of the first cohort. The study aimed to test whether signatures of past pathogen exposure could be identified by cataloging public T cell receptors. Along with the roughly 670-subject first cohort, a separate validation cohort of roughly 110 different subjects was used. To predict cytomegalovirus infection status, the study brought together high-throughput TCR immunosequencing, statistical association of individual TCRs with disease status, and machine learning. What the authors observed across the whole study: The study gave a list of about 170 TCR beta chains associated with cytomegalovirus. In both the original and validation cohorts, the classifier was reported to diagnose cytomegalovirus status with high specificity and sensitivity. Most TCR sequences were seen in very few donors, while some public TCRs were found in many individuals. A later analysis had no HLA typing for the validation cohort, so co-occurrence there was scored across all 130 or so repertoires. It was suggested by the authors that the approach could potentially be generalized to other disease states and immunological phenotypes. A few of the identified cytomegalovirus-associated TCR beta chains were confirmed in vitro to be specific for cytomegalovirus antigens. A later analysis found that TCRs clustered in the first cohort also tended to co-occur in the 120 validation repertoires, with about 94% of cluster scores above 0.

Receptor libraries were prepared by the immunoSEQ multiplex PCR assay. The paper's data handling went like this. A statistical classification framework was developed to diagnose cytomegalovirus status using the catalog of TCR beta chain sequences. TCRdb carries this immuneACCESS record with in-frame sequences only. Its versions omit some clonotypes, under half of them owing to an unresolved V gene in the studies checked, with the rest unexplained. V and J calls and clone size are given by that table; D and trimming were obtained from the DNA. This sample has 300,000 or so clones in its table, and roughly 87% of those were observed once. The ten largest clones add up to around 0.88% of the sample. Separate from the approximately 730-subject first cohort, the validation cohort of 90 to 150 subjects was the group to which the donors belonged. In regard to this clone: Its antigen is unknown. Base qualities were left out, and no much larger clone turns up one base away.

The receptor was isolated from a man aged 30 to 39 in good health and CMV-seronegative. Sequencing was performed on PBMCs.

CDR3 loop: CASSQTTLSYTQYF. The DNA sequence is TGCGCCAGCAGCCAGACTACGCTTAGCTATACGCAGTATTTT. The V gene is TRBV4-3 and the J gene is TRBJ2-3; the D gene is possibly TRBD2, with 5 bases matching. The CDR3 sequence holds 14 residues, the cysteine and phenylalanine included. CDR3 DNA only is kept here, 42 bases in frame from base 1. CDR1 and CDR2 are read off the germline V gene as LGHNA and YSLEER. V is reduced by 3 bases and J by 7 bases, leaving a spacing of 14 bases between them.